The 30 T cell receptor beta chains given below trace back to one sample, sequenced in a study of T cell responses to AZD1222 COVID-19 vaccine. Measured with immunoSEQ multiplex PCR; TCRdb has only the in-frame clones, and not every one. The repertoire holds about 120,000 clones, around 92% seen once, with about 8% in the top ten. The material sequenced was peripheral blood, taken 28 days after the second AZD1222 dose. These receptors came from an adult who received the AZD1222 COVID-19 vaccine.

This clone was counted once. The sample has other DNA sequences that encode this CDR3 too. This chain links TRBV9 with TRBJ2-3; TRBD2 agrees at 9 bases. The germline V gene has CDR1 SGDLS and CDR2 YYNGEE. The CDR3 is made up of 15 amino acids. V lost 2 bases to trimming and J lost 0 bases; unmatched junction nucleotides: 1. The CDR3 DNA follows: TGTGCCAGCAGCGTTAGCGGGGGAAGCACAGATACGCAGTATTTT. Its protein product is CASSVSGGSTDTQYF.

V and J are TRBV28 and TRBJ2-7; weak D call: TRBD1 (6 bases). Trimming removed 5 bases from V and 9 bases from J, with 23 bases in between. The CDR3 contains 15 residues. CDR1 and CDR2 from the germline V gene are MDHEN and SYDVKM. This CDR3 reads CASSIQSRGPTGQYF. The CDR3 coding sequence is TGTGCCAGCAGTATCCAATCCAGGGGACCTACGGGGCAGTACTTC.

V gene TRBV24-1 combines with J gene TRBJ1-1, with D unresolved. Germline V gives CDR1 KGHDR, CDR2 SFDVKD. The CDR3 consists of 12 residues. Deletions cut 1 base from V and 5 bases from J, with 4 bases between. For the CDR3, the DNA is TGTGCCACCAGTGATTTCGATACTGAAGCTTTCTTT. It codes for CATSDFDTEAFF.

In nucleotides, the CDR3 is TGTGCCAGCAGCCCCGGTCCGGATCCTACCTACGAGCAGTACTTC. Translated: CASSPGPDPTYEQYF. This chain connects TRBV3-1 (or the pseudogene TRBV3-2) to TRBJ2-7; no clear D gene. Trimming took 4 bases from V and 2 from J, leaving 15 bases between them. Per the germline V gene, CDR1 is LGHDT and CDR2 is YNNKEL (reference sequence). The CDR3 consists of 15 residues.

The chain links TRBV6-1 to TRBJ2-3, with 8 bases fitting TRBD2. Looked up from germline, CDR1 is MNHNS and CDR2 is SASEGT. The CDR3 has 16 residues. The trim removed 4 bases at V and 1 base at J, leaving 7 bases unmatched. Written as DNA, the CDR3 is TGTGCCAGCAGTGCCCAAGCGGGGGCCGGCACAGATACGCAGTATTTT. Translated: CASSAQAGAGTDTQYF.

This clone was seen only a few times. The chain employs TRBV12-3 or TRBV12-4 and TRBJ1-2; tentatively, D is TRBD1 (5 bases). The V end was cut by 5 bases, the J end by 8 bases, with 15 bases between. This CDR3 has 13 amino acids. The CDR3 loop is CASSRGGLLGYTF. CDR3 bases: TGTGCCAGCAGTCGGGGGGGACTCTTGGGCTACACCTTC.

This rearrangement joins TRBV6-2 or TRBV6-3 to TRBJ2-7, with a weak D call TRBD2 (6 bases). The germline gives CDR1 MNHEY, CDR2 SVGEGT. The V gene lost 4 bases and the J gene lost 3 bases, with 7 bases spanning the gap. The CDR3 sequence is 12 residues long. CDR3 coding DNA: TGTGCCAGCAGTTGGGGACTCTACGAGCAGTACTTC. Protein sequence: CASSWGLYEQYF.

The chain carries TRBV7-8 and TRBJ2-7; D not certain. The germline V gene has CDR1 SGHVS and CDR2 FQNEAQ. The CDR3 runs 14 residues. The germline V and J ends were trimmed by 1 base and 0 bases, with 7 bases remaining between them. The CDR3 loop reads CASSLGQDSYEQYF. CDR3 nucleotides: TGTGCCAGCAGCTTAGGGCAAGACTCCTACGAGCAGTACTTC.

The chain employs TRBV7-9 and TRBJ2-7; 7 bases are a match to TRBD2. In germline, CDR1 is SEHNR, CDR2 FQNEAQ (reference sequence). CDR3 size: 14 residues. Trimming took 2 bases from V and 4 from J; bases not matched to a gene: 5. For the CDR3, the DNA is TGTGCCAGCAGCTTATCGGGAGGAGGATACGAGCAGTACTTC. It translates to CASSLSGGGYEQYF.

This chain links TRBV19 with TRBJ1-5; D perhaps matches TRBD1 (5 bases). This CDR3 has 15 amino acids. Germline-derived CDR1 and CDR2 are LNHDA and SQIVND (reference sequence). V was pared by 7 bases and J by 7 bases, with 20 bases between. CDR3 sequence reads: CASNPRGLAAQPQHF. The CDR3 DNA follows: TGTGCCAGTAATCCTCGGGGCCTAGCCGCGCAGCCCCAGCATTTT.

The chain couples TRBV5-4 to TRBJ1-6; D unresolved. Germline V gene sequence: CDR1 SGHNT, CDR2 YYREEE (reference sequence). Trimming left V 4 bases short and J 3 bases short, with 8 bases between. This CDR3 spans 14 amino acids. The CDR3 DNA reads as TGTGCCAGCAGCACCAGTGGCTATAATTCACCCCTCCACTTT. It translates to CASSTSGYNSPLHF.

This rearrangement joins TRBV5-4 to TRBJ2-3; 7 bases map to TRBD2. The trim removed 0 bases at V and 2 bases at J, leaving 6 bases unmatched. Germline CDR1 reads SGHNT; CDR2 reads YYREEE (reference sequence). This CDR3 comprises 16 residues. For the CDR3, the DNA is TGTGCCAGCAGCTTGGTTGGGGGGGGTATCACAGATACGCAGTATTTT. This encodes CASSLVGGGITDTQYF.

The rearrangement links TRBV5-4 to TRBJ1-1; a possible D gene is TRBD1 (5 bases). The CDR3 consists of 16 residues. V was clipped by 0 bases and J by 1 base, with 13 bases between them. Per the germline V gene, CDR1 is SGHNT and CDR2 is YYREEE (reference sequence). For the CDR3, the DNA is TGTGCCAGCAGCTTGGCTCTCCCAGGGCCGAACACTGAAGCTTTCTTT. Its protein product is CASSLALPGPNTEAFF.

This chain joins TRBV19 and TRBJ2-7; 7 bases are shared with TRBD1. Germline V CDR1 and CDR2: LNHDA, SQIVND (reference sequence). There are 13 residues in the CDR3. V was pared by 10 bases and J by 3 bases, with 9 bases of the junction left unmatched. This chain's CDR3 is CATKGQELYEQYF. CDR3 bases: TGTGCCACCAAAGGACAGGAGCTCTACGAGCAGTACTTC.

The chain couples TRBV28 to TRBJ1-1, with TRBD1 matching 7 bases. The ends lost 2 bases at V and 1 base at J; junction bases unmatched: 4. This CDR3 spans 15 amino acids. Germline V gene lookup returns CDR1 MDHEN and CDR2 SYDVKM. CDR3 sequence (DNA): TGTGCCAGCAGTTTAGGACAGGCGGGGAACACTGAAGCTTTCTTT. Translating it yields CASSLGQAGNTEAFF.

The chain links TRBV2 to TRBJ1-2; D is unclear. The CDR3 is made up of 14 amino acids. V was trimmed by 5 bases and J by 2 bases, leaving 12 bases between them. In germline, CDR1 is SNHLY, CDR2 FYNNEI. The CDR3 nucleotides are TGTGCCAGCAGTCTGCAACACACGAACTATGGCTACACCTTC. Protein: CASSLQHTNYGYTF.

The V call is TRBV5-8, the J call TRBJ1-5, with D uncertain. Germline assignment: CDR1 SGHTS and CDR2 YDEGEE. The CDR3 runs to 13 residues. V lost 0 bases, J lost 4 bases, and 5 bases lay in between. Here the CDR3 DNA reads TGTGCCAGCAGCTTGGGCGAGAATCAGCCCCAGCATTTT. Amino acid sequence: CASSLGENQPQHF.

The chain joins TRBV4-1 to TRBJ2-7; 8 nucleotides match TRBD1. The CDR3 contains 15 residues. CDR1 is MGHRA, CDR2 YSYEKL, per germline. V dropped 5 bases and J dropped 7; count of bases not matched to a gene: 13. Here the CDR3 DNA reads TGCGCCAGCAGCTACACCGATCGACAGGGGAGTGAGCAGTACTTC. It encodes CASSYTDRQGSEQYF.

The chain joins TRBV19 to TRBJ1-3; a weak D match, TRBD1 (5 bases). This CDR3 has 16 amino acids. V was shortened by 5 bases and J by 0 bases, with 14 bases between the two germline ends. CDR1 and CDR2 (germline): LNHDA, SQIVND (reference sequence). The CDR3, as DNA: TGTGCCAGTAGTGGGGGACGGCACCTCTCTGGAAACACCATATATTTT. This encodes CASSGGRHLSGNTIYF. The full variable domain, rest sourced from reference TRBV19 and TRBJ1-3, is DGGITQSPKYLFRKEGQNVTLSCEQNLNHDAMYWYRQDPGQGLRLIYYSQIVNDFQKGDIAEGYSVSREKKESFPLTVTSAQKNPTAFYLCASSGGRHLSGNTIYFGEGSWLTVV.

This clone showed up just once. This sequence joins TRBV2 and TRBJ1-6; D gene uncertain. V shed 4 bases and J shed 0 bases, with 7 bases lying between them. The CDR3 runs 15 residues. From germline, CDR1 is SNHLY and CDR2 FYNNEI. The CDR3 loop is CASSVEGSYNSPLHF. The CDR3 DNA reads TGTGCCAGCAGTGTGGAAGGCTCCTATAATTCACCCCTCCACTTT.

V usage is TRBV28 and J usage is TRBJ1-6; 7 bases line up with TRBD1. CDR3 length: 13 residues. Unmatched junction bases numbered 4, after V lost 6 bases and J lost 8 bases. Germline V gene data show CDR1 as MDHEN and CDR2 as SYDVKM. The CDR3 region is CASRYRGDSPLHF. DNA of the CDR3: TGTGCCAGCAGATACAGGGGAGATTCACCCCTCCACTTT.

The V gene is TRBV24-1, the J gene TRBJ2-5; 12 bases fit TRBD1. The CDR3 has 15 residues. The germline CDR1 and CDR2 sequences are KGHDR and SFDVKD. J was trimmed by 4 bases and V by 12 bases; bases with no gene match: 11. CDR3 nucleotide sequence: TGTGCCCCTATCCCGGGACAGGGGGCTGCAGAGACCCAGTACTTC. Amino acid sequence: CAPIPGQGAAETQYF.

This chain joins TRBV18 and TRBJ2-7; TRBD1 might be the D (6 bases). The CDR3 sequence is 16 residues long. V was clipped by 2 bases and J by 0 bases, with 14 bases between them. CDR1 and CDR2 (germline): KGHSH, LQKENI. The CDR3 region is CASSPGDIGFSYEQYF. The CDR3 DNA reads as TGTGCCAGCTCACCAGGGGACATCGGGTTCTCCTACGAGCAGTACTTC.

This rearrangement joins TRBV23-1 to TRBJ2-1, with TRBD1 identical over 10 bases. Being an ORF, TRBV23-1 has a function that is uncertain. This CDR3 region has 14 residues. The trim removed 4 bases at V and 7 bases at J, leaving 4 bases unmatched. The CDR3 reads CASSLGTGVNEQFF. Here the CDR3 DNA reads TGCGCCAGCAGTCTAGGGACAGGGGTAAATGAGCAGTTCTTC.

CDR3 in DNA: TGCGCCAGCAGCTTAAGGGGTCAAACTGAAGCTTTCTTT. It yields the protein CASSLRGQTEAFF. The V and J genes are TRBV5-1 and TRBJ1-1; a weak D match, TRBD1 (5 bases). The V gene lost 2 bases and the J gene lost 5 bases, with 10 bases spanning the gap. Germline V CDR1 and CDR2: SGHRS, YFSETQ. CDR3 length equals 13 residues.

CDR3 residues: CASSRTGSGETQYF. As DNA, the CDR3 is TGTGCCAGCTCACGGACAGGGTCAGGGGAGACCCAGTACTTC. The chain carries TRBV18 and TRBJ2-5, with 8 bases that match TRBD1. The length of the CDR3 is 14 residues. V shed 4 bases and J 5 bases; nucleotides not matched to a gene: 6. Germline lookup yields CDR1 KGHSH and CDR2 LQKENI.

This clone was recorded only once. The chain is built from TRBV28 and TRBJ1-2; D is perhaps TRBD1 (5 bases). The CDR3 contains 15 residues. In germline, CDR1 is MDHEN, CDR2 SYDVKM. V dropped 6 bases and J dropped 3 bases, with 17 bases sitting between them. CDR3 DNA sequence: TGTGCCAGCAGCCCCGGTGGGACCGCCTACTATGGCTACACCTTC. Protein: CASSPGGTAYYGYTF.

As DNA, the CDR3 is TGCAGCGTTGCAGCGGAGACCCAGTACTTC. This translates into CSVAAETQYF. J is TRBJ2-5 and V is TRBV29-1, with unresolved D. V was pared by 4 bases and J by 5 bases, with 5 bases between. Germline values: CDR1 SQVTM, CDR2 ANQGSEA. This CDR3 region has 10 residues.

The chain has TRBV14 and TRBJ2-1; 11 bases line up with TRBD1. V lost 4 bases, J lost 3 bases, and 5 bases stayed unmatched. The CDR3 is 16 amino acids. CDR1 and CDR2 (germline): SGHDN, FVKESK. In DNA form, the CDR3 reads TGTGCCAGCAGCCGGGGACAGGGGGAGATCTACAATGAGCAGTTCTTC. Translated, it gives CASSRGQGEIYNEQFF.

The gene calls are TRBV19 and TRBJ2-5, with unresolved D. Trimming left V 0 bases short and J 1 base short, with 9 bases between. The CDR3 is made up of 15 amino acids. Germline CDR1 and CDR2: LNHDA and SQIVND (reference sequence). CDR3: CASSIDPGSQETQYF. CDR3 in DNA: TGTGCCAGTAGTATAGATCCGGGTTCCCAAGAGACCCAGTACTTC.